This T cell receptor beta chain is drawn from a study of shared clonotypes between healthy human individuals. General observations from the study: Genetic and exposure-history diversity was limited by the few donors.

On this clone itself: What it recognizes is unknown.

The CDR3 loop spans 13 amino acids. Germline assignment: CDR1 SEHNR and CDR2 FQNEAQ (reference sequence). V was pared by 4 bases and J by 8 bases, with 7 bases of the junction left unmatched. Profiling relied on immunoSEQ multiplex PCR, and the TCRdb table lists in-frame clones only, not all of them. This table has fewer than 500,000 clones, 75% to 80% appearing once. Within Nashville, Tennessee resided all donors, each a Caucasian adult. This TCR derives from a middle-aged woman in good health. Some clones in this sample may be carry-over from other donors' samples. The chain is built from TRBV7-9 and TRBJ1-2; TRBD1 aligns across 7 bases. The sequencing sample was made of PBMCs. The CDR3 is CASSSDRDRGYTF. The CDR3 DNA is TGTGCCAGCAGCTCCGACAGGGATCGCGGCTACACCTTC. The variable domain in full, with the rest retrieved from reference TRBV7-9 and TRBJ1-2, is DTGVSQNPRHKITKRGQNVTFRCDPISEHNRLYWYRQTLGQGPEFLTYFQNEAQLEKSRLLSDRFSAERPKGSFSTLEIQRTEQGDSAMYLCASSSDRDRGYTFGSGTRLTVV.